The present entry profiles one T cell receptor beta chain with its context. These data originate in a study of blood T cell repertoires in COVID-19. The wider study: Whether acute or convalescent, the COVID-19 samples came from the United States, Italy and Spain. The analysed material was cDNA or gDNA that came from T cells, B-cell-depleted T cells, or PBMCs.

The data were produced by immunoSEQ multiplex PCR, yet TCRdb's version contains in-frame clones alone and is incomplete. In the table there are a few hundred thousand clones, about four fifths of which are singletons. Trimming pared 1 base from V and 9 bases from J, leaving 9 bases between. From germline, CDR1 is MDHEN and CDR2 SYDVKM. There are 12 residues in the CDR3. This TCR derives from a human donor with acute or convalescent COVID-19. The donor label of this sample is uncertain. This chain connects TRBV28 to TRBJ1-2; D unresolved. Input material: peripheral blood. The CDR3 sequence: CASSLSPPRYTF. In DNA form, the CDR3 reads TGTGCCAGCAGTTTATCTCCCCCCCGCTACACCTTC.